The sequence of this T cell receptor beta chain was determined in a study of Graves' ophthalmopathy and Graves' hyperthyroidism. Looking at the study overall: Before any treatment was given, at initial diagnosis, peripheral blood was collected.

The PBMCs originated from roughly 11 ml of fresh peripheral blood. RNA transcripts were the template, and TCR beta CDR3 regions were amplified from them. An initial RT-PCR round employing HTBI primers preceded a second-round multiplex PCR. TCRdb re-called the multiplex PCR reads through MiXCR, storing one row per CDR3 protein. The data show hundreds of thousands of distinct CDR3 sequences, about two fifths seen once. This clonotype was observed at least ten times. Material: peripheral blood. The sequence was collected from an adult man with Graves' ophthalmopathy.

The CDR3 sequence is CASSLQGNTGELFF. The DNA for the CDR3 is TGTGCCAGCAGCTTACAGGGGAACACCGGGGAGCTGTTTTTT. The chain employs TRBV7-8 and TRBJ2-2, with a weak D call TRBD1 (5 bases). The length of the CDR3 is 14 residues. Germline CDR1 reads SGHVS; CDR2 reads FQNEAQ. V was shortened by 2 bases and J by 1 base, with 5 bases between the two germline ends. The variable domain in full, with the rest retrieved from reference TRBV7-8 and TRBJ2-2, is GAGVSQSPRYKVAKRGQDVALRCDPISGHVSLFWYQQALGQGPEFLTYFQNEAQLDKSGLPSDRFFAERPEGSVSTLKIQRTQQEDSAVYLCASSLQGNTGELFFGEGSRLTVL.